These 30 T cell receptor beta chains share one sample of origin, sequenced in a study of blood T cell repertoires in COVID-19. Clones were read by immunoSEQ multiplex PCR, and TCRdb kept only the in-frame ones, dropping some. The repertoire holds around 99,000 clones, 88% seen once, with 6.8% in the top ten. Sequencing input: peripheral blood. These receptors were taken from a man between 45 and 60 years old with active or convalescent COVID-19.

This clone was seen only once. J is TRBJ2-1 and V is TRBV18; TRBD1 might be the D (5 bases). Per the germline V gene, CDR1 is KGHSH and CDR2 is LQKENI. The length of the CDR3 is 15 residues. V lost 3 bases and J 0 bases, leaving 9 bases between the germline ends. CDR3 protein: CASSPRQSSYNEQFF. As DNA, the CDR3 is TGTGCCAGCTCACCGCGACAGAGCTCCTACAATGAGCAGTTCTTC.

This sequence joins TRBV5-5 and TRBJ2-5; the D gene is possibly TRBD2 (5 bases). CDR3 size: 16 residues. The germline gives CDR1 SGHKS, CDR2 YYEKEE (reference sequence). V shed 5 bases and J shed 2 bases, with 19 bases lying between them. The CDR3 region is CASSPLRGRIQETQYF. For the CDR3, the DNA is TGTGCCAGCAGTCCCCTCCGGGGAAGGATACAAGAGACCCAGTACTTC.

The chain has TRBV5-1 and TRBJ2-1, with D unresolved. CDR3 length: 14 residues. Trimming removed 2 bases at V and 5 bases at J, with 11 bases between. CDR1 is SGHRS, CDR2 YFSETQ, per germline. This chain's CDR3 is CASSFRGLDNEQFF. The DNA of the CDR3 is TGCGCCAGCAGCTTCCGCGGATTGGACAATGAGCAGTTCTTC.

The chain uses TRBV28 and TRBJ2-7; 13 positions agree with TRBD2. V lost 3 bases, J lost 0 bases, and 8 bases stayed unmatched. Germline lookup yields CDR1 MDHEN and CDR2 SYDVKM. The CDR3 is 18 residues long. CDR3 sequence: CASSFTSGRAQDSYEQYF. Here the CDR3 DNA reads TGTGCCAGCAGTTTCACTAGCGGGAGGGCCCAGGACTCCTACGAGCAGTACTTC.

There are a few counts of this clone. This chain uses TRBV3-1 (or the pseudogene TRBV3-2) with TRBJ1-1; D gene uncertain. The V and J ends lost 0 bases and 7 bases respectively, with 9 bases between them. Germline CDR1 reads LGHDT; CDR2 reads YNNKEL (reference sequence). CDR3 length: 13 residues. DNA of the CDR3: TGTGCCAGCAGCCAAGATCGGTACAGTGAAGCTTTCTTT. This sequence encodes CASSQDRYSEAFF.

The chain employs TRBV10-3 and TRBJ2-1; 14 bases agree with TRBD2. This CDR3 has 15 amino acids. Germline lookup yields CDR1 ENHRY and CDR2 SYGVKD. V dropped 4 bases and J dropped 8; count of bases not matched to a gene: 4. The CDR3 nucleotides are TGTGCCATCAGTGTGGGACTAGCGGGAGCCGATGAGCAGTTCTTC. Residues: CAISVGLAGADEQFF.

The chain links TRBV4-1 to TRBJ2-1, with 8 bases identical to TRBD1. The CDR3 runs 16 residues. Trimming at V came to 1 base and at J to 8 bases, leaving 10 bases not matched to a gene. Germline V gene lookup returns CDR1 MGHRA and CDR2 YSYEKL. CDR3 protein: CASSQAPQGANHEQFF. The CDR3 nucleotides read TGCGCCAGCAGCCAAGCCCCCCAGGGGGCGAACCATGAGCAGTTCTTC.

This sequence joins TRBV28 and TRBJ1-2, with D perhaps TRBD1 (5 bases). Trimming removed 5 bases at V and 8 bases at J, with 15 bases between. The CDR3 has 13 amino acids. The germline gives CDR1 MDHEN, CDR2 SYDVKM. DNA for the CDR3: TGTGCCAGCAGTCCGTGGGACCGGGAGGGCTACACCTTC. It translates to CASSPWDREGYTF.

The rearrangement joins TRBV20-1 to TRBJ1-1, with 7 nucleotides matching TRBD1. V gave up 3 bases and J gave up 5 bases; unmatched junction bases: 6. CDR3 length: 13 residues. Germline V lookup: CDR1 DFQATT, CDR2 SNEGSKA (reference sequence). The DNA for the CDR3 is TGCAGTGCTAGTGACAGGGTCTGGACTGAAGCTTTCTTT. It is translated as CSASDRVWTEAFF.

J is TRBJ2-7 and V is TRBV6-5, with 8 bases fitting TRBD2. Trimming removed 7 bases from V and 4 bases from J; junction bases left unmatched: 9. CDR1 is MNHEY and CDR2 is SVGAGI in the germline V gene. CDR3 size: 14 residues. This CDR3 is CASTIRGGRYEQYF. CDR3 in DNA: TGTGCCAGCACTATCCGGGGGGGGCGGTACGAGCAGTACTTC.

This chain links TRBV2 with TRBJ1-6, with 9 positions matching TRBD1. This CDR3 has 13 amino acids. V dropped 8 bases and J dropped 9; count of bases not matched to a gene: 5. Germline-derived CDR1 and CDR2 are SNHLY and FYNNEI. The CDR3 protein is CASRGTGFSPLHF. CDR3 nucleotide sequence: TGTGCCAGCCGTGGGACAGGGTTTTCACCCCTCCACTTT.

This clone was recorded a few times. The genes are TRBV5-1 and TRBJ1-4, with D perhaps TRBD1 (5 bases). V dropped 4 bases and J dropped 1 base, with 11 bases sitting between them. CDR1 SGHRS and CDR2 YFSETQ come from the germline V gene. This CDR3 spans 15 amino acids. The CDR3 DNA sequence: TGCGCCAGCAGCCCAGACAGTAGAACTAATGAAAAACTGTTTTTT. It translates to CASSPDSRTNEKLFF.

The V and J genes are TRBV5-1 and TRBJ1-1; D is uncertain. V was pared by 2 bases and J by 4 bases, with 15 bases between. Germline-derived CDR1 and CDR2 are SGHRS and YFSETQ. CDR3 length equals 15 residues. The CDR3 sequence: CASSFYGEEGTEAFF. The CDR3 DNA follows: TGCGCCAGCAGCTTCTATGGGGAGGAAGGCACTGAAGCTTTCTTT.

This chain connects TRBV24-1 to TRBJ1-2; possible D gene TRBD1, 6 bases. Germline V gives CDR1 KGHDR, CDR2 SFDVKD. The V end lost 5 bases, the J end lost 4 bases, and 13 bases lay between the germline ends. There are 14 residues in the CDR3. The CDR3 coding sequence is TGTGCCACCAGTGCCGCGGACAGTTTCTATGGCTACACCTTC. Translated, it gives CATSAADSFYGYTF.

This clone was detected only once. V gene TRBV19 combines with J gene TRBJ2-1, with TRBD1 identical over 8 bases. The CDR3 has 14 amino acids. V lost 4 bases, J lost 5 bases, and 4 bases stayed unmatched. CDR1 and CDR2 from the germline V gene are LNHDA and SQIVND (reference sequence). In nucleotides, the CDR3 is TGTGCCAGTAGTACGGGACAGGACAACAATGAGCAGTTCTTC. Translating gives CASSTGQDNNEQFF. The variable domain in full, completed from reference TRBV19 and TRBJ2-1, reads DGGITQSPKYLFRKEGQNVTLSCEQNLNHDAMYWYRQDPGQGLRLIYYSQIVNDFQKGDIAEGYSVSREKKESFPLTVTSAQKNPTAFYLCASSTGQDNNEQFFGPGTRLTVL.

The CDR3 DNA sequence: TGTGCCAGCAGCTCGTCTAGCGGAACGAACACCGGGGAGCTGTTTTTT. It translates to CASSSSSGTNTGELFF. The rearrangement joins TRBV7-9 to TRBJ2-2; 7 nucleotides line up with TRBD2. Unmatched junction bases numbered 5, after V lost 4 bases and J lost 0 bases. This CDR3 spans 16 amino acids. Germline V CDR1 and CDR2: SEHNR, FQNEAQ (reference sequence).

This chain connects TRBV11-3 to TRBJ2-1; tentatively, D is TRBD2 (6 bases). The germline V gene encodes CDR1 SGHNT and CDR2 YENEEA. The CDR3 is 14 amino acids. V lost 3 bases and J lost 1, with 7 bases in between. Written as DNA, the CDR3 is TGTGCCAGCAGCTTCGGGAGTTCCTACAATGAGCAGTTCTTC. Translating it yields CASSFGSSYNEQFF.

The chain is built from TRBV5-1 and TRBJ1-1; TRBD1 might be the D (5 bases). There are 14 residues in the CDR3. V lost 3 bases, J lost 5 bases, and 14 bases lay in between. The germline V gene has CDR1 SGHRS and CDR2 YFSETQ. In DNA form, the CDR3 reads TGCGCCAGCAGCTGGGACTTCAAAGGGACTGAAGCTTTCTTT. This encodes CASSWDFKGTEAFF.

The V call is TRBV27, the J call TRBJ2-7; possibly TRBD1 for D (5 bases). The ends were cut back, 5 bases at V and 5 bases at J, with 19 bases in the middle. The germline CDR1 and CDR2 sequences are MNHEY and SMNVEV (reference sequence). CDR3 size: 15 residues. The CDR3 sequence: CASSTQGALPHEQYF. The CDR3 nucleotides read TGTGCCAGCAGTACCCAGGGCGCGTTGCCCCACGAGCAGTACTTC.

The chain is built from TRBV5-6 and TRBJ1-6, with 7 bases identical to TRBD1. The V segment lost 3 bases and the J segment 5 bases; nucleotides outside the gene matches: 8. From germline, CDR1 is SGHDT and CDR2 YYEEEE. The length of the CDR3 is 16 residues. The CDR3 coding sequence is TGTGCCAGCAGCTCGATACGACAGGGCCATAATTCACCCCTCCACTTT. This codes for CASSSIRQGHNSPLHF.

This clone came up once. The CDR3 DNA reads as TGTGCCATCGGGGGGGAAATGAACACTGAAGCTTTCTTT. Protein product: CAIGGEMNTEAFF. V is TRBV10-3 and J is TRBJ1-1; a weak D match, TRBD1 (5 bases). With 8 bases removed from V and 0 bases from J, the gap between germline ends came to 10 bases. In germline, CDR1 is ENHRY, CDR2 SYGVKD. CDR3 length: 13 amino acids.

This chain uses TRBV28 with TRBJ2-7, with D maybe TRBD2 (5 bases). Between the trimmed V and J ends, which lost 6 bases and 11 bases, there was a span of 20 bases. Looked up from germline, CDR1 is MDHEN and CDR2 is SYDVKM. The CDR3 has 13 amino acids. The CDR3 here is CASRPHSGSWEYF. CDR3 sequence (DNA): TGTGCCAGCAGACCTCATTCGGGGAGCTGGGAGTACTTC. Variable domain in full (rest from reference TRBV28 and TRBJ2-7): DVKVTQSSRYLVKRTGEKVFLECVQDMDHENMFWYRQDPGLGLRLIYFSYDVKMKEKGDIPEGYSVSREKKERFSLILESASTNQTSMYLCASRPHSGSWEYFGPGTRLTVT.

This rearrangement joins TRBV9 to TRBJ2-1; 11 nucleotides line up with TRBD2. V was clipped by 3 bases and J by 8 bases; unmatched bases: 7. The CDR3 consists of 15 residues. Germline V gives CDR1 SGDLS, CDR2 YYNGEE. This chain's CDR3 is CASSAVAGGPYEQFF. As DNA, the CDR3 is TGTGCCAGCAGCGCGGTAGCGGGAGGGCCCTATGAGCAGTTCTTC. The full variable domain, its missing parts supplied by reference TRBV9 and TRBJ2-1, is DSGVTQTPKHLITATGQRVTLRCSPRSGDLSVYWYQQSLDQGLQFLIQYYNGEERAKGNILERFSAQQFPDLHSELNLSSLELGDSALYFCASSAVAGGPYEQFFGPGTRLTVL.

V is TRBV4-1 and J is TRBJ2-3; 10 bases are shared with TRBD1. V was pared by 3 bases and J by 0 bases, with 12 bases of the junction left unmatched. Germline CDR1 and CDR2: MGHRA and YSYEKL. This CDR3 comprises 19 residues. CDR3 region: CASSQAVSGTGVSTDTQYF. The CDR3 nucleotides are TGCGCCAGCAGCCAGGCAGTTTCCGGGACAGGGGTCAGCACAGATACGCAGTATTTT.

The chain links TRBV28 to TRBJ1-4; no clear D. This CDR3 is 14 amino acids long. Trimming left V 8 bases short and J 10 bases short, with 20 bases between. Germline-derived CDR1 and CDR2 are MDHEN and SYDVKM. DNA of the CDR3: TGTGCCAGCCTCTCTGCGGGAGGATTGGGAAAACTGTTTTTT. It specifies CASLSAGGLGKLFF.

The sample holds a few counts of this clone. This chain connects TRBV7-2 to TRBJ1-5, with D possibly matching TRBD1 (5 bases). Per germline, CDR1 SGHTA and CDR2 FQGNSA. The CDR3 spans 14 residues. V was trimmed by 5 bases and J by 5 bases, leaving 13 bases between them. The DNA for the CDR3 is TGTGCCAGCAGCCGCAACGGGGGGGATCAGCCCCAGCATTTT. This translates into CASSRNGGDQPQHF.

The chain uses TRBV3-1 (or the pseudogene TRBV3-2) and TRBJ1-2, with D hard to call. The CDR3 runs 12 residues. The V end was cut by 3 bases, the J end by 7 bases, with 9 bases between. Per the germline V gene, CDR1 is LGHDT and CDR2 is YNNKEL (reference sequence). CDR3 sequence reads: CASSHSVLGYTF. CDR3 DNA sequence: TGTGCCAGCAGCCACAGCGTCCTTGGCTACACCTTC.

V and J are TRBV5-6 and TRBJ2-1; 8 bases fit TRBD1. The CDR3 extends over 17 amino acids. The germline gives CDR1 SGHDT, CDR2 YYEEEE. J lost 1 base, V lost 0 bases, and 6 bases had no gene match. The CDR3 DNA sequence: TGTGCCAGCAGCTTGGGGACAGGGACGTTATCCTACAATGAGCAGTTCTTC. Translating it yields CASSLGTGTLSYNEQFF.

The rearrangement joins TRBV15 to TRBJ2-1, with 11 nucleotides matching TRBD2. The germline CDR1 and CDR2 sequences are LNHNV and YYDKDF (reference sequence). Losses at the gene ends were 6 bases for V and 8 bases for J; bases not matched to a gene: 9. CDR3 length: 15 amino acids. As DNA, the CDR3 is TGTGCCACCAGATCGACTAGCGGGAACTCGGATGAGCAGTTCTTC. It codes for CATRSTSGNSDEQFF.

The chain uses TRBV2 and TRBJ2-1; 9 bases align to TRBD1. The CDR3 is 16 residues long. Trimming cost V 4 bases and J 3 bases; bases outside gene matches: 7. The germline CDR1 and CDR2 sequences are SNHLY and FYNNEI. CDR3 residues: CASSGTDRGNYNEQFF. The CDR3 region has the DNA TGTGCCAGCAGTGGGACGGACAGGGGAAACTACAATGAGCAGTTCTTC.